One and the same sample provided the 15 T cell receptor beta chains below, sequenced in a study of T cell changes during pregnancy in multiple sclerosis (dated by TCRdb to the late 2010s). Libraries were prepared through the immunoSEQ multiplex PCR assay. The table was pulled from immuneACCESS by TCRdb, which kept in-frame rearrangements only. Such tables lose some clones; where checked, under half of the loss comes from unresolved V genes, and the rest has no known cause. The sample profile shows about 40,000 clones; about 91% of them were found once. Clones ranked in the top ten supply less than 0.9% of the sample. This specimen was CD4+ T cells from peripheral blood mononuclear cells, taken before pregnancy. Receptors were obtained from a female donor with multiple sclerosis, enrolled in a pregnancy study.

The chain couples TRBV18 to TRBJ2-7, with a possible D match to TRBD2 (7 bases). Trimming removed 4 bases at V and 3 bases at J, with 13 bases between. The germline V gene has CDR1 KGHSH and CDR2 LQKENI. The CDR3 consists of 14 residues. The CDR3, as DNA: TGTGCCAGCTCACAGGGGGGGCGCATCTACGAGCAGTACTTC. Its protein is CASSQGGRIYEQYF.

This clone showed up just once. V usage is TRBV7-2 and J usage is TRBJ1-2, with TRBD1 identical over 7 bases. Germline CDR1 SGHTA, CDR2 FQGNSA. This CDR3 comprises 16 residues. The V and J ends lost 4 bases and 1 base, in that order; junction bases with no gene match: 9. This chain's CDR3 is CASSSDRTGFNYGYTF. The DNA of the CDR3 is TGTGCCAGCAGCTCGGATCGGACAGGATTTAACTATGGCTACACCTTC.

DNA for the CDR3: TGCGCCAGCAGCCAAGATCCGGCGGGGGCAGAGTTCTTC. Translation: CASSQDPAGAEFF. V usage is TRBV4-1 and J usage is TRBJ2-1; tentatively, D is TRBD2 (7 bases). This CDR3 has 13 amino acids. V lost 0 bases and J 14 bases, leaving 14 bases between the germline ends. In germline, CDR1 is MGHRA, CDR2 YSYEKL.

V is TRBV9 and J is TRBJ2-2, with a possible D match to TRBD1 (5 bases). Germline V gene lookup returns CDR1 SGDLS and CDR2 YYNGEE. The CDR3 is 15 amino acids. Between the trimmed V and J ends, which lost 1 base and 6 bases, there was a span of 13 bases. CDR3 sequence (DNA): TGTGCCAGCAGCGTACTGGGGCCACGGGCCGGGGAGCTGTTTTTT. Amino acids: CASSVLGPRAGELFF.

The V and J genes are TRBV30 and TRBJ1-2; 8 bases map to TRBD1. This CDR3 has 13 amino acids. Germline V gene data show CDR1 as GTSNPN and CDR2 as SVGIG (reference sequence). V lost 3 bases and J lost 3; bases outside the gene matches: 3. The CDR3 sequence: CAWSSGQDYGYTF. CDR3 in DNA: TGTGCCTGGAGCTCGGGACAGGACTATGGCTACACCTTC.

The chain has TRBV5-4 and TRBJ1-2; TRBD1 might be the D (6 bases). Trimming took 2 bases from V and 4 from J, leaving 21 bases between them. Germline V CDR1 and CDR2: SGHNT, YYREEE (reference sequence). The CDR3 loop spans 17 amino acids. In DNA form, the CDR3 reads TGTGCCAGCAGCTTTAGCCGACAGGCTAGAAGACTCTATGGCTACACCTTC. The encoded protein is CASSFSRQARRLYGYTF.

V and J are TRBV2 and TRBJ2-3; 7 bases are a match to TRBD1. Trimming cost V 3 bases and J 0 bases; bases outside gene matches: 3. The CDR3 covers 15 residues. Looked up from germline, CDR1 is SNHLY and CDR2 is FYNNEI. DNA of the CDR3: TGTGCCAGCAGTGAGACAGGGATAAGCACAGATACGCAGTATTTT. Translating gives CASSETGISTDTQYF.

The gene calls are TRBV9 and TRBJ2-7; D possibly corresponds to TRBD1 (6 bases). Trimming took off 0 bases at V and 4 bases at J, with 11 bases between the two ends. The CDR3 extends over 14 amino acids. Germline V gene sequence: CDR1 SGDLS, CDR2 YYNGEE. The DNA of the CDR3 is TGTGCCAGCAGCGTAGGGGGGCCAGGGTACGAGCAGTACTTC. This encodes CASSVGGPGYEQYF. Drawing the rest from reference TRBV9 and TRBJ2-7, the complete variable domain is DSGVTQTPKHLITATGQRVTLRCSPRSGDLSVYWYQQSLDQGLQFLIQYYNGEERAKGNILERFSAQQFPDLHSELNLSSLELGDSALYFCASSVGGPGYEQYFGPGTRLTVT.

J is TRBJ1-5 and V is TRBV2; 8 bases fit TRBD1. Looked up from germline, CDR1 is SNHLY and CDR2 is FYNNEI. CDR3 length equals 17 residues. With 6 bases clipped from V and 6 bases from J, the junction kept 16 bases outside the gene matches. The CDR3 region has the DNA TGTGCCAGCAGGGGCGGACAGGGTCTTAGCGCGCTTCAGCCCCAGCATTTT. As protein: CASRGGQGLSALQPQHF.

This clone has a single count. The CDR3 bases are TGCGCCAGCAGCTTGGGGTTCGGTGGGGCAGAGGACTCTGGAAACACCATATATTTT. Its translation is CASSLGFGGAEDSGNTIYF. The chain uses TRBV5-1 and TRBJ1-3; possibly TRBD1 for D (5 bases). V lost 0 bases and J 0 bases, leaving 19 bases between the germline ends. Germline-derived CDR1 and CDR2 are SGHRS and YFSETQ. This CDR3 contains 19 residues. Based on the CDR3 plus reference TRBV5-1 and TRBJ1-3, the full variable domain is KAGVTQTPRYLIKTRGQQVTLSCSPISGHRSVSWYQQTPGQGLQFLFEYFSETQRNKGNFPGRFSGRQFSNSRSEMNVSTLELGDSALYLCASSLGFGGAEDSGNTIYFGEGSWLTVV.

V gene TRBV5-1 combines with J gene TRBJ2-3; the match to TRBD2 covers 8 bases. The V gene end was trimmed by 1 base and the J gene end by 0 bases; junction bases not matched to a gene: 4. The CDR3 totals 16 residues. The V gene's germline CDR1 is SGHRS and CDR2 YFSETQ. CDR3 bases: TGCGCCAGCAGCTTGCGGACTAGCCGTAGCACAGATACGCAGTATTTT. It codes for CASSLRTSRSTDTQYF.

CDR3 loop: CASSPDLGGANEQFF. DNA for the CDR3: TGTGCCAGCAGCCCGGACTTGGGGGGGGCCAATGAGCAGTTCTTC. V gene TRBV7-3 combines with J gene TRBJ2-1; TRBD2 is a possible D gene (7 bases). Germline CDR1 and CDR2: SGHTA and FQGTGA. The V end was cut by 5 bases, the J end by 6 bases, with 17 bases between. The CDR3 spans 15 residues.

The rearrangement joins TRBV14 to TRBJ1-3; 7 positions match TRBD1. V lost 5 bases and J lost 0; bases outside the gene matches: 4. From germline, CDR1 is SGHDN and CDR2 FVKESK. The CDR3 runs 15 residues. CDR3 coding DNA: TGTGCCAGCAGCGTACAGGGGTACTCTGGAAACACCATATATTTT. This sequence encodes CASSVQGYSGNTIYF.

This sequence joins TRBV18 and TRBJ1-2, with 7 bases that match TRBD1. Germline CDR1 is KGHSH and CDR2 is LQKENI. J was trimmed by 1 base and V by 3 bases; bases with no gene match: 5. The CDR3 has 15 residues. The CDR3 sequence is CASSPRTGDNYGYTF. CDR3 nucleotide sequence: TGTGCCAGCTCACCGCGAACAGGGGATAACTATGGCTACACCTTC.

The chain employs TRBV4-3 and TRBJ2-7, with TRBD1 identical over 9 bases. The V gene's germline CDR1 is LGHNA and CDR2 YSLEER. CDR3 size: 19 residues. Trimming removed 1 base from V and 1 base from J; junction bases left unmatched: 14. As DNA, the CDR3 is TGCGCCAGCAGCCAAGTGCAGTCGGGTGGGACAGGGCCATCCTACGAGCAGTACTTC. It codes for CASSQVQSGGTGPSYEQYF.